This is a list of T cell receptor beta chains from one sample in a study of blood T cell repertoires in COVID-19. Sequencing was performed with immunoSEQ multiplex PCR; in TCRdb, only in-frame clones are kept and a portion is missing. The sample has 180,000 or so clones, roughly 76% seen once. The sample was peripheral blood. The source of these receptors is a woman between 35 and 50 years old with COVID-19, enrolled during active disease. Each CDR3 is given with its conserved first and last residue. Fields, in order: D gene, clone size, J gene, V gene, CDR3 protein, CDR3 DNA. D genes are given only for firm matches. The size field is filled for only some rows; it gives once, few, many or a size class.

d_gene: .; abundance: once; j_gene: TRBJ1-2; v_gene: TRBV12-3/TRBV12-4; CDR3aa: CASSFETFYGYTF; CDR3nt: TGTGCCAGCAGTTTTGAGACTTTCTATGGCTACACCTTC
d_gene: .; abundance: few; j_gene: TRBJ2-7; v_gene: TRBV4-1; CDR3aa: CASSQDWPGIYEQYF; CDR3nt: TGCGCCAGCAGCCAAGATTGGCCAGGGATCTACGAGCAGTACTTC
d_gene: TRBD1; abundance: once; j_gene: TRBJ1-2; v_gene: TRBV7-3; CDR3aa: CASSPTGGYGYTF; CDR3nt: TGTGCCAGCAGCCCCACAGGGGGCTATGGCTACACCTTC
d_gene: TRBD2; abundance: .; j_gene: TRBJ2-2; v_gene: TRBV30; CDR3aa: CAWSVGLAANTGELFF; CDR3nt: TGTGCCTGGAGCGTGGGACTAGCGGCGAACACCGGGGAGCTGTTTTTT
d_gene: TRBD1; abundance: many; j_gene: TRBJ1-6; v_gene: TRBV7-9; CDR3aa: CASSLGPGGAKNSPLHF; CDR3nt: TGTGCCAGCAGCTTAGGGCCAGGGGGCGCGAAAAATTCACCCCTCCACTTT
d_gene: .; abundance: .; j_gene: TRBJ2-6; v_gene: TRBV5-4; CDR3aa: CASSLDPTSSRANVLTF; CDR3nt: TGTGCCAGCAGCTTGGACCCCACGAGTTCTCGGGCCAACGTCCTGACTTTC
d_gene: TRBD2; abundance: once; j_gene: TRBJ2-1; v_gene: TRBV10-2; CDR3aa: CASSTRGLANGNEQFF; CDR3nt: TGCGCCAGCAGTACTAGGGGACTAGCGAATGGGAATGAGCAGTTCTTC
d_gene: TRBD2; abundance: .; j_gene: TRBJ2-2; v_gene: TRBV5-4; CDR3aa: CASSLGLGSGRWAGELFF; CDR3nt: TGTGCCAGCAGCTTGGGGCTCGGTAGCGGGAGATGGGCCGGGGAGCTGTTTTTT
d_gene: .; abundance: .; j_gene: TRBJ2-1; v_gene: TRBV4-1; CDR3aa: CASSQQHSSYNEQFF; CDR3nt: TGCGCCAGCAGCCAACAGCACAGCTCCTACAATGAGCAGTTCTTC
d_gene: .; abundance: .; j_gene: TRBJ1-1; v_gene: TRBV3-1/TRBV3-2; CDR3aa: CASSQDVRGGAFF; CDR3nt: TGTGCCAGCAGCCAAGATGTTCGGGGTGGAGCTTTCTTT
d_gene: .; abundance: once; j_gene: TRBJ1-4; v_gene: TRBV10-2; CDR3aa: CARRTLATNEKLFF; CDR3nt: TGCGCCAGGAGAACACTAGCAACTAATGAAAAACTGTTTTTT
d_gene: .; abundance: .; j_gene: TRBJ1-1; v_gene: TRBV10-3; CDR3aa: CAISDRDRNTEAFF; CDR3nt: TGTGCCATCAGTGACAGGGATAGGAACACTGAAGCTTTCTTT
d_gene: .; abundance: .; j_gene: TRBJ1-3; v_gene: TRBV15; CDR3aa: CATSALRGAFNVPSSGNTIYF; CDR3nt: TGTGCCACCAGCGCATTACGAGGAGCATTTAATGTCCCCAGCTCTGGAAACACCATATATTTT
d_gene: .; abundance: .; j_gene: TRBJ1-4; v_gene: TRBV3-1/TRBV3-2; CDR3aa: CASSQGGGWGEKLFF; CDR3nt: TGTGCCAGCAGCCAAGGAGGGGGTTGGGGTGAAAAACTGTTTTTT
d_gene: TRBD2; abundance: .; j_gene: TRBJ2-5; v_gene: TRBV12-5; CDR3aa: CASEDSGLEETQYF; CDR3nt: TGTGCTAGTGAAGATAGCGGGTTAGAAGAGACCCAGTACTTC
d_gene: .; abundance: once; j_gene: TRBJ2-1; v_gene: TRBV28; CDR3aa: CASSQTPGNEQFF; CDR3nt: TGTGCCAGCAGCCAGACTCCGGGCAATGAGCAGTTCTTC
d_gene: .; abundance: .; j_gene: TRBJ2-2; v_gene: TRBV27; CDR3aa: CASSSPTGLAGELFF; CDR3nt: TGTGCCAGCAGTTCCCCGACAGGTTTGGCCGGGGAGCTGTTTTTT